Shown below are 30 T cell receptor beta chains from a single sample sequenced in a study of blood T cell repertoires in COVID-19. The protocol was immunoSEQ multiplex PCR, while the TCRdb copy is restricted to in-frame clones and leaves out a portion. The data show 150,000 to 250,000 clones, about 80% seen once. Sequencing used peripheral blood. All receptors derive from a human donor with acute or convalescent COVID-19. The donor label of this sample is uncertain.

The V call is TRBV28, the J call TRBJ1-3; 10 bases are a match to TRBD1. V shed 6 bases and J 0 bases; nucleotides not matched to a gene: 17. Germline values: CDR1 MDHEN, CDR2 SYDVKM. The CDR3 has 20 amino acids. CDR3 in DNA: TGTGCCAGCAGGATGGGGGGGACAGGGGACTCTCTGAGCTCTGGAAACACCATATATTTT. Its protein is CASRMGGTGDSLSSGNTIYF.

The CDR3 spells CASTQDGGAQETQYF. The CDR3 DNA sequence: TGTGCCAGCACCCAGGACGGGGGAGCCCAAGAGACCCAGTACTTC. The V and J genes are TRBV7-8 and TRBJ2-5; possibly TRBD2 for D (6 bases). Germline loops: CDR1 SGHVS, CDR2 FQNEAQ. The CDR3 runs 15 residues. Trimming removed 7 bases at V and 1 base at J, with 16 bases between.

The rearrangement links TRBV7-9 to TRBJ1-6; no clear D. CDR1 is SEHNR and CDR2 is FQNEAQ in the germline V gene (reference sequence). This CDR3 spans 14 amino acids. V was clipped by 2 bases and J by 10 bases, with 12 bases between them. The CDR3 is CASSLTGFRSPLHF. The CDR3 nucleotides read TGTGCCAGCAGCTTAACCGGGTTTCGGTCACCCCTCCACTTT.

J is TRBJ1-1 and V is TRBV5-1; TRBD1 aligns across 7 bases. In germline, CDR1 is SGHRS, CDR2 YFSETQ. The CDR3 loop spans 15 amino acids. Losses at the gene ends were 3 bases for V and 1 base for J; bases not matched to a gene: 6. The CDR3 spells CASSYTGDSNTEAFF. The CDR3 coding sequence is TGCGCCAGCAGCTATACAGGGGATTCGAACACTGAAGCTTTCTTT.

The chain has TRBV5-8 and TRBJ2-3; 9 positions match TRBD2. V trimming: 3 bases; J trimming: 6 bases; junction bases outside the gene matches: 11. Germline-derived CDR1 and CDR2 are SGHTS and YDEGEE. The CDR3 has 16 residues. CDR3 loop: CASSSLRGRARDTQYF. The CDR3 DNA follows: TGTGCCAGCAGCTCCCTGCGCGGGAGGGCCAGGGATACGCAGTATTTT.

This clone was found once. The V gene is TRBV18, the J gene TRBJ2-3; D perhaps matches TRBD1 (6 bases). The CDR3 covers 15 residues. Germline values: CDR1 KGHSH, CDR2 LQKENI. Trimming took 0 bases from V and 1 from J, leaving 8 bases between them. The CDR3 coding sequence is TGTGCCAGCTCACCACCCCACAGGGGCACAGATACGCAGTATTTT. Translated: CASSPPHRGTDTQYF.

The chain combines TRBV4-1 with TRBJ1-2, with no clear D. The V and J ends lost 0 bases and 8 bases respectively, with 10 bases between them. The CDR3 loop spans 13 amino acids. Germline CDR1 and CDR2: MGHRA and YSYEKL. CDR3 in amino acids: CASSQDREYGYTF. The CDR3 bases are TGCGCCAGCAGCCAAGATAGGGAGTACGGCTACACCTTC.

The CDR3 DNA follows: TGTGCCAGCAGTTACTCAGGGGCGAACACTGAAGCTTTCTTT. Translating it yields CASSYSGANTEAFF. V gene TRBV6-2 or TRBV6-3 combines with J gene TRBJ1-1; a weak D match, TRBD1 (5 bases). Germline assignment: CDR1 MNHEY and CDR2 SVGEGT. Trimming stripped 0 bases from V and 1 base from J, with 6 bases between. The CDR3 runs 14 residues.

CDR3 DNA sequence: TGTGCCAGCAGCCAAGATCGAATTAGTGGTATGGAGACCCAGTACTTC. Translation gives CASSQDRISGMETQYF. This sequence joins TRBV4-2 and TRBJ2-5; D call uncertain. The V end was cut by 0 bases, the J end by 5 bases, with 16 bases between. Germline V lookup: CDR1 LGHNA, CDR2 YNFKEQ. The CDR3 runs to 16 residues.

The gene calls are TRBV28 and TRBJ1-2; D uncertain. The V gene lost 7 bases and the J gene lost 2 bases, with 14 bases spanning the gap. The CDR3 has 14 residues. Germline assignment: CDR1 MDHEN and CDR2 SYDVKM. As DNA, the CDR3 is TGTGCCAGCAAGCTTACACAGCTAAACTATGGCTACACCTTC. Protein sequence: CASKLTQLNYGYTF.

The chain uses TRBV12-5 and TRBJ2-3; perhaps TRBD2 as D (5 bases). Germline V gene sequence: CDR1 LGHNT, CDR2 FRNRAP. The V end was cut by 0 bases, the J end by 4 bases, with 8 bases between. The CDR3 loop spans 14 amino acids. CDR3: CASGLVPEADTQYF. CDR3 bases: TGTGCTAGTGGTTTGGTACCGGAGGCAGATACGCAGTATTTT.

The chain employs TRBV9 and TRBJ2-5; 10 bases line up with TRBD2. This CDR3 comprises 15 residues. Germline V gives CDR1 SGDLS, CDR2 YYNGEE. The ends lost 0 bases at V and 5 bases at J; junction bases unmatched: 4. This chain's CDR3 is CASSVDSGRAETQYF. The CDR3 DNA sequence: TGTGCCAGCAGCGTAGACAGCGGGAGGGCCGAGACCCAGTACTTC.

This clone was seen a few times. This chain's CDR3 is CASSLQGALTGELFF. CDR3 sequence (DNA): TGTGCCAGCAGTTTGCAGGGGGCGCTCACCGGGGAGCTGTTTTTT. The genes are TRBV27 and TRBJ2-2; 8 bases are shared with TRBD1. Trimming cost V 3 bases and J 4 bases; bases outside gene matches: 4. CDR3 size: 15 residues. Germline CDR1 reads MNHEY; CDR2 reads SMNVEV (reference sequence).

The chain employs TRBV19 and TRBJ1-5, with 9 bases lining up with TRBD1. The CDR3 runs 16 residues. The germline V gene has CDR1 LNHDA and CDR2 SQIVND (reference sequence). V shed 2 bases and J 4 bases; nucleotides not matched to a gene: 6. The CDR3 loop is CASSISHRGPNQPQHF. The CDR3 DNA is TGTGCCAGTAGTATATCCCACAGGGGGCCTAATCAGCCCCAGCATTTT.

The count of this clone is one. V and J are TRBV18 and TRBJ2-1, with D maybe TRBD1 (7 bases). This CDR3 has 15 amino acids. Germline V gives CDR1 KGHSH, CDR2 LQKENI. V shed 1 base and J shed 2 bases, with 9 bases lying between them. As DNA, the CDR3 is TGTGCCAGCTCACCACGCGGGACAGCCTACAATGAGCAGTTCTTC. Its translation: CASSPRGTAYNEQFF.

The CDR3: CASSPQRDGGNRELFF. The CDR3 nucleotides read TGTGCCAGCAGCCCTCAAAGGGACGGGGGGAACCGGGAGCTGTTTTTT. The rearrangement links TRBV7-3 to TRBJ2-2, with 7 bases identical to TRBD2. V shed 5 bases, J shed 9 bases, and the junction held 15 bases outside the gene matches. In germline, CDR1 is SGHTA, CDR2 FQGTGA. The length of the CDR3 is 16 residues.

The rearrangement joins TRBV7-6 to TRBJ2-7, with 9 positions matching TRBD2. Germline V gives CDR1 SGHVS, CDR2 FNYEAQ. There are 15 residues in the CDR3. Trimming removed 1 base from V and 2 bases from J; junction bases left unmatched: 3. The CDR3 is CASSLGGRGAYEQYF. In DNA, the CDR3 is TGTGCCAGCAGCTTAGGCGGGAGGGGAGCCTACGAGCAGTACTTC.

The gene calls are TRBV19 and TRBJ1-4, with TRBD1 as a possible D gene (5 bases). The germline V gene has CDR1 LNHDA and CDR2 SQIVND (reference sequence). V lost 6 bases and J lost 8, with 19 bases in between. This CDR3 region has 15 residues. CDR3 nucleotide sequence: TGTGCCAGTAGCCTCCTTGCAGGAGGGGAGGAAAAACTGTTTTTT. Protein: CASSLLAGGEEKLFF.

The rearrangement uses TRBV5-1 and TRBJ1-2, with 7 positions matching TRBD1. The junction had 7 bases not matched to a gene; V was cut back by 2 bases and J by 3 bases. The CDR3 loop spans 15 amino acids. The V gene's germline CDR1 is SGHRS and CDR2 YFSETQ. The CDR3 nucleotides are TGCGCCAGCAGCTTCGGACAGGCGCTAGACTATGGCTACACCTTC. It specifies CASSFGQALDYGYTF. Full variable domain (remainder filled in from reference TRBV5-1 and TRBJ1-2): KAGVTQTPRYLIKTRGQQVTLSCSPISGHRSVSWYQQTPGQGLQFLFEYFSETQRNKGNFPGRFSGRQFSNSRSEMNVSTLELGDSALYLCASSFGQALDYGYTFGSGTRLTVV.

V gene TRBV7-2 combines with J gene TRBJ1-2, with TRBD1 matching 10 bases. The CDR3 extends over 14 amino acids. V dropped 6 bases and J dropped 5; count of bases not matched to a gene: 6. Germline CDR1 is SGHTA and CDR2 is FQGNSA. CDR3 sequence (DNA): TGTGCCAGCAGGTTCGACAGGGGGCAGTATGGCTACACCTTC. It specifies CASRFDRGQYGYTF.

The rearrangement joins TRBV5-1 to TRBJ1-1; the D gene is possibly TRBD1 (5 bases). The CDR3 spans 14 residues. Germline V gives CDR1 SGHRS, CDR2 YFSETQ. Trimming removed 5 bases at V and 1 base at J, with 12 bases between. The DNA for the CDR3 is TGCGCCAGCAGTCAAGGACACCCGAACACTGAAGCTTTCTTT. Amino acid sequence: CASSQGHPNTEAFF.

The chain uses TRBV2 and TRBJ2-7; perhaps TRBD2 as D (5 bases). CDR1 and CDR2 (germline): SNHLY, FYNNEI. The CDR3 has 14 amino acids. V lost 7 bases and J 6 bases, leaving 19 bases between the germline ends. In DNA form, the CDR3 reads TGTGCCAGCACCCGACCGACCGGGATGGGCGAGCAGTACTTC. Its protein is CASTRPTGMGEQYF. Together with reference TRBV2 and TRBJ2-7, the CDR3 gives the full variable domain: EPEVTQTPSHQVTQMGQEVILRCVPISNHLYFYWYRQILGQKVEFLVSFYNNEISEKSEIFDDQFSVERPDGSNFTLKIRSTKLEDSAMYFCASTRPTGMGEQYFGPGTRLTVT.

The chain combines TRBV3-1 (or the pseudogene TRBV3-2) with TRBJ2-2; no clear D gene. Germline V CDR1 and CDR2: LGHDT, YNNKEL (reference sequence). The V end was cut by 0 bases, the J end by 1 base, with 12 bases between. The CDR3 is 17 residues long. DNA of the CDR3: TGTGCCAGCAGCCAAGAGGGCCGCACCGGGAACACCGGGGAGCTGTTTTTT. As protein: CASSQEGRTGNTGELFF.

This clone was counted a single time. The V gene is TRBV27, the J gene TRBJ2-2; TRBD1 aligns across 7 bases. The CDR3 length is 15 residues. J lost 1 base, V lost 5 bases, and 4 bases had no gene match. Germline CDR1 reads MNHEY; CDR2 reads SMNVEV (reference sequence). Written as DNA, the CDR3 is TGTGCCAGCAGTACCGACAGGGTGAACACCGGGGAGCTGTTTTTT. The encoded protein is CASSTDRVNTGELFF.

The chain recombines TRBV11-2 with TRBJ2-6; 7 nucleotides align to TRBD2. Germline assignment: CDR1 SGHAT and CDR2 FQNNGV. The V gene end was trimmed by 5 bases and the J gene end by 12 bases; junction bases not matched to a gene: 10. This CDR3 is built from 14 residues. CDR3 residues: CASSPGRELSVLTF. The CDR3 region has the DNA TGTGCCAGCAGCCCGGGGAGGGAACTCAGCGTCCTGACTTTC.

This chain joins TRBV5-1 and TRBJ2-3; possibly TRBD1 for D (6 bases). V lost 0 bases to trimming and J lost 1 base, with 9 bases between them. Looked up from germline, CDR1 is SGHRS and CDR2 is YFSETQ. This CDR3 has 15 residues. The CDR3 loop reads CASSLGGQRTDTQYF. The DNA for the CDR3 is TGCGCCAGCAGCTTGGGGGGACAACGCACAGATACGCAGTATTTT.

The chain uses TRBV7-9 and TRBJ1-2; 7 bases match TRBD1. V shed 5 bases, J shed 2 bases, and the junction held 5 bases outside the gene matches. The germline V gene has CDR1 SEHNR and CDR2 FQNEAQ (reference sequence). CDR3 length: 14 amino acids. The chain's CDR3 is CASSPRTGNYGYTF. The CDR3 coding sequence is TGTGCCAGCAGCCCCCGGACAGGCAACTATGGCTACACCTTC.

This clone was recorded a few times. V gene TRBV28 combines with J gene TRBJ1-5; D is unclear. Germline V gene lookup returns CDR1 MDHEN and CDR2 SYDVKM. The CDR3 has 14 amino acids. Trimming left V 8 bases short and J 4 bases short, with 15 bases between. This CDR3 reads CASYHSSPNQPQHF. In nucleotides, the CDR3 is TGTGCCAGCTACCATAGCAGCCCTAATCAGCCCCAGCATTTT.

J is TRBJ1-4 and V is TRBV5-6; tentative D call: TRBD1 (6 bases). CDR1 and CDR2 (germline): SGHDT, YYEEEE. This CDR3 comprises 15 residues. Trimming removed 3 bases from V and 8 bases from J, with 17 bases in between. The CDR3 spells CASSYGSGGREKLFF. The DNA of the CDR3 is TGTGCCAGCAGCTACGGGTCGGGGGGCCGAGAAAAACTGTTTTTT.

The chain is built from TRBV7-2 and TRBJ1-1, with TRBD1 identical over 7 bases. The trim removed 5 bases at V and 0 bases at J, leaving 6 bases unmatched. This CDR3 comprises 15 residues. Germline V gene sequence: CDR1 SGHTA, CDR2 FQGNSA. CDR3: CASSLRQGLNTEAFF. The CDR3 coding sequence is TGTGCCAGCAGCCTCCGACAGGGCTTGAACACTGAAGCTTTCTTT. The full variable domain, its missing parts supplied by reference TRBV7-2 and TRBJ1-1, is GAGVSQSPSNKVTEKGKDVELRCDPISGHTALYWYRQSLGQGLEFLIYFQGNSAPDKSGLPSDRFSAERTGGSVSTLTIQRTQQEDSAVYLCASSLRQGLNTEAFFGQGTRLTVV.